The entry below describes one T cell receptor beta chain. The sample comes from a study of blood T cell repertoires in COVID-19. As for the study in general: Sources were T cells, B-cell-depleted T cells, or PBMCs; the material itself was cDNA or gDNA.

Original analysis: Counts of nucleated cells, estimated from reference gene primer amplification, were obtained. The assay was immunoSEQ multiplex PCR, and TCRdb's table has in-frame clones only and misses some. That table is the source of V, J and clone size, and D and trimming were worked out from the DNA. The sample holds around 450,000 clones, roughly 90% seen once. The material sequenced was peripheral blood. The receptor comes from a woman in her twenties or thirties with acute or convalescent COVID-19.

CDR3 bases: TGTGCCAGCAGTCCCCCCCGGACAGTCGGGTTGTTTACTGAAGCTTTCTTT. Translated: CASSPPRTVGLFTEAFF. V is TRBV28 and J is TRBJ1-1; D possibly corresponds to TRBD1 (6 bases). The ends were cut back, 5 bases at V and 5 bases at J, with 24 bases in the middle. Looked up from germline, CDR1 is MDHEN and CDR2 is SYDVKM. This CDR3 has 17 residues.